These T cell receptor beta chains were read from a single sample in a study of blood T cell repertoires in COVID-19. The method was immunoSEQ multiplex PCR; TCRdb's version includes in-frame clones alone and lacks a portion of them. The data hold just over 50,000 clones, with about nine tenths observed a single time. Sequenced: peripheral blood. The receptors were sampled from a man between 70 and 80 years old with acute or convalescent COVID-19. Each CDR3 is given with its conserved first and last residue. Fields, in order: V gene, D gene, CDR3 length, clone size, J gene, CDR3 DNA, CDR3 protein. The D gene is left open where the match is weak. Clone size appears in some rows only: once, few, many, or a class for an expanded clone.

TRBV12-3/TRBV12-4	TRBD1	13	-	TRBJ2-5	TGTGCCAGCAGGGCACAGGGGTACGGGACCCAGTACTTC	CASRAQGYGTQYF
TRBV24-1	-	13	-	TRBJ1-1	TGTGCCACCAGTGATTATTCATACACTGAAGCTTTCTTT	CATSDYSYTEAFF
TRBV2	-	14	-	TRBJ1-1	TGTGCCAGCAGTCTTTCACAGGGGAACACTGAAGCTTTCTTT	CASSLSQGNTEAFF
TRBV3-1/TRBV3-2	TRBD2	14	-	TRBJ2-1	TGTGCCAGCAGTCCTCGGGACTATTTCAATGAGCAGTTCTTC	CASSPRDYFNEQFF
TRBV2	-	12	-	TRBJ1-1	TGTGCCAGCGAGCGGGGGAACACTGAAGCTTTCTTT	CASERGNTEAFF
TRBV4-3	-	15	once	TRBJ1-5	TGCGCCAGCAGCCCCCAAACTGGACAGAATCAGCCCCAGCATTTT	CASSPQTGQNQPQHF
TRBV28	TRBD2	19	-	TRBJ2-2	TGTGCCAGCAGTTCCCTTTTGGGACTAGCGGGAGGGTTCACCGGGGAGCTGTTTTTT	CASSSLLGLAGGFTGELFF
TRBV5-1	TRBD1	15	-	TRBJ1-2	TGCGCCAGCAGCTTGGGAGGACAGGGCGGCAGTGGCTACACCTTC	CASSLGGQGGSGYTF
TRBV2	-	15	-	TRBJ1-1	TGTGCCAGCAGTGAACAGGGAGGCACGAACACTGAAGCTTTCTTT	CASSEQGGTNTEAFF
TRBV7-8	TRBD1	14	once	TRBJ2-7	TGTGCCAGCTCTCCTCAGGACAGGGGGCACGAGCAGTACTTC	CASSPQDRGHEQYF
TRBV19	TRBD1	16	-	TRBJ1-3	TGTGCCAGTGGCAACCCGGACAGGGGCGCTGGAAACACCATATATTTT	CASGNPDRGAGNTIYF
TRBV7-2	-	14	-	TRBJ2-5	TGTGCCAGCAGCTTAGCGAGGGAGCCCGGGACCCAGTACTTC	CASSLAREPGTQYF
TRBV6-5	TRBD1	15	-	TRBJ1-2	TGTGCCAGTCATAGGGACAGGGGACAAAACTATGGCTACACCTTC	CASHRDRGQNYGYTF
TRBV5-1	-	13	-	TRBJ2-5	TGCGCCAGCAGCTTACTATTACAAGAGACCCAGTACTTC	CASSLLLQETQYF
TRBV7-2	TRBD2	15	-	TRBJ2-1	TGTGCCAGCAGCTTAACGGGGGGTCCGCATTATGAGCAGTTCTTC	CASSLTGGPHYEQFF
TRBV15	-	15	-	TRBJ2-2	TGTGCCACCAGCAGAGAAGCAGGGTACACCGGGGAGCTGTTTTTT	CATSREAGYTGELFF
TRBV7-6	-	15	-	TRBJ1-3	TGTGCCAGCAGCTTCGGGTCTTCCTCTGGAAACACCATATATTTT	CASSFGSSSGNTIYF
TRBV15	-	14	-	TRBJ1-5	TGTGCCACCAGCAGAGACAGGGCCAATCAGCCCCAGCATTTT	CATSRDRANQPQHF
TRBV19	-	18	-	TRBJ1-4	TGTGCCAGTAGTTCCCGACCCGGGGGGATTGGAGCTAATGAAAAACTGTTTTTT	CASSSRPGGIGANEKLFF
TRBV7-8	TRBD1	14	-	TRBJ1-1	TGTGCCAGCAGCTCGCTGGGACAGAGCACTGAAGCTTTCTTT	CASSSLGQSTEAFF
TRBV6-4	-	14	-	TRBJ2-4	TGTGCCAGCAGTGAACAGGGAGCAGGGTCCATTCAGTACTTC	CASSEQGAGSIQYF
TRBV9	-	14	-	TRBJ2-1	TGTGCCAGCAGCACCCGGGGCTCCTACAATGAGCAGTTCTTC	CASSTRGSYNEQFF
TRBV28	TRBD1	18	few	TRBJ2-3	TGTGCCAGCAGTTTTTCATTGGGACAGGGGGACCCCATCGATACGCAGTATTTT	CASSFSLGQGDPIDTQYF
TRBV7-2	TRBD1	14	-	TRBJ2-7	TGTGCCAGCAGCTTACGGATAGGGGGCGCCGAGCAGTACTTC	CASSLRIGGAEQYF
TRBV27	-	15	-	TRBJ2-3	TGTGCCAGCAGTTCCACGACTAGTTTGGGAGATACGCAGTATTTT	CASSSTTSLGDTQYF
TRBV3-1/TRBV3-2	-	14	-	TRBJ2-7	TGTGCCAGCAGCCACAGGGCTGGGGCCTACGAGCAGTACTTC	CASSHRAGAYEQYF
TRBV6-5	TRBD2	13	-	TRBJ2-3	TGTGCCAGCAGTTACTTTCGGGAGGCTACGCAGTATTTT	CASSYFREATQYF
TRBV7-9	-	14	-	TRBJ2-7	TGTGCCAGCAGCTTAAAACAGGGTTTCTACGAGCAGTACTTC	CASSLKQGFYEQYF
TRBV4-3	TRBD2	16	-	TRBJ2-1	TGCGCCAGCAGCCAGACACTAGCGGGGGGCTGGAATGAGCAGTTCTTC	CASSQTLAGGWNEQFF
TRBV2	TRBD2	15	-	TRBJ2-1	TGTGCCAGCAGTTCCAGCGGGGGAGATTACAATGAGCAGTTCTTC	CASSSSGGDYNEQFF
TRBV19	-	16	-	TRBJ2-5	TGTGCCAGTAGTTCTCTGACTAGAGGTGGGAAAGAGACCCAGTACTTC	CASSSLTRGGKETQYF
TRBV15	TRBD2	15	-	TRBJ2-5	TGTGCCACCAGCTCCCGAGGGGAGGGGCGGGAGACCCAGTACTTC	CATSSRGEGRETQYF
TRBV24-1	-	13	few	TRBJ1-1	TGTGCCACCAGTGATTTTCAGGGGACTGAAGCTTTCTTT	CATSDFQGTEAFF
TRBV7-2	TRBD1	12	-	TRBJ1-1	TGTGCCAGCAGCTTAGGGTGGGACAGGACAGACTTT	CASSLGWDRTDF
TRBV19	TRBD1	15	few	TRBJ1-2	TGTGCCAGTAGCGCCCATCGGGCAGGACAGGGGGGCTACACCTTC	CASSAHRAGQGGYTF
TRBV15	TRBD1	15	-	TRBJ2-3	TGTGCCACCAGCGGGGACAGACCAAGCACAGATACGCAGTATTTT	CATSGDRPSTDTQYF
TRBV11-1	TRBD1	15	-	TRBJ1-6	TGTGCCAGCAGCTTAGCCGGGACAGGGGGTTCACCCCTCCACTTT	CASSLAGTGGSPLHF
TRBV27	TRBD2	16	-	TRBJ2-3	TGTGCCAGCAGTTTATCGTGGGTGGGGGGGACAGATACGCAGTATTTT	CASSLSWVGGTDTQYF
TRBV4-3	TRBD1	15	-	TRBJ2-7	TGCGCCAGCAGCCAAGCGGACAGGGATGCCTACGAGCAGTACTTC	CASSQADRDAYEQYF
TRBV19	-	13	-	TRBJ2-7	TGTGCCAGTAGTTCTTTACACCTCTACGAGCAGTACTTC	CASSSLHLYEQYF
TRBV5-1	TRBD1	17	many	TRBJ1-1	TGCGCCAGCAGCTTGGGTTGGGGGACAGGGGCTTCCACTGAAGCTTTCTTT	CASSLGWGTGASTEAFF